The text below deals with one T cell receptor beta chain. What it binds is unknown. This specimen belongs to a study of beta chain features in type 1 diabetes. Study results and limitations: PCR may have favored shorter templates equally in patients and controls.

Every bit of the isolated RNA underwent reverse transcription, so sequencing read expressed TCRB transcripts. This table comes from immunoSEQ multiplex PCR, and its TCRdb copy is limited to in-frame clones, with some not included. The sample carries fewer than 350,000 clones, roughly 8% recorded once. Germline V CDR1 and CDR2: SGHNT, YYREEE (reference sequence). The V and J ends lost 6 bases and 2 bases, in that order; junction bases with no gene match: 4. The CDR3 contains 13 residues. The sequenced sample consisted of central memory CD4+ T cells from blood. The rearrangement uses TRBV5-4 and TRBJ2-5, with 7 bases aligning to TRBD1. This clonotype was sampled from a woman under 30 in good health. The CDR3 sequence: CASKGQVQETQYF. CDR3 DNA sequence: TGTGCCAGCAAAGGACAGGTACAAGAGACCCAGTACTTC.